Detailed here is one TCR beta chain. The antigen is not known. This entry is derived from a study of CD8 T cells in ankylosing spondylitis. Study results and caveats: Past research had described some motif variants in reactive arthritis synovial fluid and blood. As for the disease-linked clones, they showed a CD8+ phenotype and occurred at relatively low frequencies in peripheral blood. The clones that were linked to disease were reported to be significantly enriched in matched synovial fluid samples from ankylosing spondylitis patients. A motif of roughly eight highly homologous TCR beta variants was seen as apparently characteristic of ankylosing spondylitis blood.

In germline, CDR1 is MNHEY, CDR2 SMNVEV (reference sequence). This CDR3 comprises 15 residues. With 0 bases clipped from V and 3 bases from J, the junction kept 1 base outside the gene matches. For TCR beta, libraries came from quantitative 5'-RACE with molecular barcodes. MiXCR, applied by TCRdb to the 5' RACE reads, yields one record per CDR3 protein. The profile covers 250,000 to 350,000 distinct CDR3 sequences, with under 8.5% appearing a single time and less than 15% taken by the ten largest. The chain recombines TRBV27 with TRBJ1-2, with 10 bases matching TRBD1. The sequencing sample was made of blood, either unsorted or a sorted T cell fraction (not recorded which). This TCR was sampled from a male donor with ankylosing spondylitis. The CDR3 region is CASSLSGQGDYGYTF. In DNA form, the CDR3 reads TGTGCCAGCAGTTTATCCGGACAGGGGGACTATGGCTACACCTTC.